These 23 T cell receptor beta chains originate from one sample sequenced in a study of T cell repertoires in cytomegalovirus infection (dated by TCRdb to the late 2010s). Sequencer: Illumina HiSeq 1500. The raw public data were reprocessed by TCRdb itself: fastp quality trimming at Q25, MiXCR clonotype calling, in-frame beta chains only. Every distinct CDR3 protein forms one entry, paired with its most common genes and DNA. The sample profile shows some 240,000 distinct CDR3 sequences; 15% to 20% of them were found once. Together, the top ten hold about half of the sample. The source material was CD8+ T cells from PBMCs. The receptors were sampled from a human donor in good health (CMV status not recorded). Some clones in this sample may be carry-over from other donors' samples.

This clonotype was counted only a few times. The CDR3 coding sequence is TGTGCCAGTACCCTGGGGGGAAACACTGAAGCTTTCTTT. This encodes CASTLGGNTEAFF. The rearrangement joins TRBV19 to TRBJ1-1, with D maybe TRBD1 (5 bases). Trimming shortened V by 7 bases and J by 2 bases, and 11 bases separated the two germline ends. Germline values: CDR1 LNHDA, CDR2 SQIVND (reference sequence). There are 13 residues in the CDR3.

About this clonotype: One end of the junction varies from germline; a read error may be responsible. This sequence joins TRBV14 and TRBJ1-1; 9 bases are a match to TRBD1. Per germline, CDR1 SGHDN and CDR2 FVKESK. This CDR3 is 15 amino acids long. DNA for the CDR3: TGTACCAGCAGCCAAGTCGACAGGGGGGACACTGAAGCTTTCTTT. It specifies CTSSQVDRGDTEAFF.

The rearrangement joins TRBV20-1 to TRBJ1-4, with D perhaps TRBD1 (5 bases). From germline, CDR1 is DFQATT and CDR2 SNEGSKA (reference sequence). CDR3 size: 16 residues. V lost 0 bases and J lost 5, with 16 bases in between. CDR3 DNA: TGCAGTGCTAGAGACAATTGGGACGCATTAAATGAAAAACTGTTTTTT. Its translation is CSARDNWDALNEKLFF.

This clonotype appeared many times. As DNA, the CDR3 is TGTGCCAGCAGCTTGGGCAGTATGAACACTGAAGCTTTCTTT. Protein sequence: CASSLGSMNTEAFF. J is TRBJ1-1 and V is TRBV7-8; no clear D gene. Germline V lookup: CDR1 SGHVS, CDR2 FQNEAQ. CDR3 length equals 14 residues. Trimming removed 3 bases from V and 0 bases from J, with 8 bases in between.

This clonotype was counted many times. The chain combines TRBV5-5 with TRBJ2-2; a weak D match, TRBD2 (5 bases). V was trimmed by 0 bases and J by 0 bases, leaving 9 bases between them. Germline V gene lookup returns CDR1 SGHKS and CDR2 YYEKEE (reference sequence). This CDR3 is 16 amino acids long. In DNA form, the CDR3 reads TGTGCCAGCAGCTTGGAAGGGAGAGCGAACACCGGGGAGCTGTTTTTT. This codes for CASSLEGRANTGELFF.

The chain recombines TRBV2 with TRBJ1-1; TRBD1 might be the D (5 bases). The CDR3 has 16 amino acids. Trimming stripped 4 bases from V and 0 bases from J, with 15 bases between. CDR1 is SNHLY, CDR2 FYNNEI, per germline. CDR3 bases: TGTGCCAGCAGTGGGGGGGGACGAGACATGAACACTGAAGCTTTCTTT. Amino acids: CASSGGGRDMNTEAFF.

This clonotype was seen at least ten times. This rearrangement joins TRBV7-8 to TRBJ1-5; tentative D call: TRBD1 (5 bases). The CDR3 spans 15 residues. V was shortened by 5 bases and J by 7 bases, with 18 bases between the two germline ends. CDR1 is SGHVS and CDR2 is FQNEAQ in the germline V gene. The CDR3 protein is CASSPGRGTPQPQHF. Here the CDR3 DNA reads TGTGCCAGCAGCCCGGGGCGCGGGACCCCCCAGCCCCAGCATTTT.

J is TRBJ1-1 and V is TRBV2; TRBD1 might be the D (6 bases). Trimming took off 6 bases at V and 6 bases at J, with 8 bases between the two ends. The CDR3 length is 11 residues. In germline, CDR1 is SNHLY, CDR2 FYNNEI. The CDR3 protein is CASSKGAEAFF. The CDR3 bases are TGTGCCAGCAGCAAGGGGGCTGAAGCTTTCTTT.

This clonotype was found many times. The genes are TRBV28 and TRBJ2-7; D not certain. The CDR3 has 13 residues. CDR1 is MDHEN, CDR2 SYDVKM, per germline. The ends were cut back, 1 base at V and 3 bases at J, with 7 bases in the middle. CDR3 region: CASSLSVLYEQYF. Here the CDR3 DNA reads TGTGCCAGCAGTTTATCCGTCCTCTACGAGCAGTACTTC.

This clonotype was found a few times. The chain links TRBV5-1 to TRBJ2-3; no reliable D call. V was pared by 0 bases and J by 2 bases, with 10 bases between. The CDR3 extends over 15 amino acids. The germline V gene has CDR1 SGHRS and CDR2 YFSETQ. The CDR3 DNA reads as TGCGCCAGCAGCTTGGCCGAGATTTCCACAGATACGCAGTATTTT. As protein: CASSLAEISTDTQYF.

This clonotype has only a few counts. The chain employs TRBV27 and TRBJ2-7, with unresolved D. Trimming left V 2 bases short and J 2 bases short, with 16 bases between. This CDR3 has 16 residues. Per germline, CDR1 MNHEY and CDR2 SMNVEV (reference sequence). DNA of the CDR3: TGTGCCAGCAGTTTAAGTTCAAGTTTTACGACCTACGAGCAGTACTTC. This translates into CASSLSSSFTTYEQYF.

The chain links TRBV2 to TRBJ1-2, with D unresolved. The V gene lost 2 bases and the J gene lost 8 bases, with 18 bases spanning the gap. The CDR3 consists of 15 residues. CDR1 is SNHLY and CDR2 is FYNNEI in the germline V gene. CDR3 residues: CASSERGEYLLGYTF. The DNA for the CDR3 is TGTGCCAGCAGTGAACGGGGAGAATATCTACTAGGCTACACCTTC.

There are many counts of this clonotype. The gene calls are TRBV7-2 and TRBJ1-2, with D perhaps matching TRBD1 (5 bases). This CDR3 has 14 residues. Germline CDR1 reads SGHTA; CDR2 reads FQGNSA. V lost 8 bases and J 10 bases, leaving 23 bases between the germline ends. This CDR3 reads CASGPGTANFDYTF. The CDR3 DNA reads as TGTGCCAGCGGGCCTGGGACGGCGAATTTTGACTACACCTTC. The full variable domain, rest sourced from reference TRBV7-2 and TRBJ1-2, is GAGVSQSPSNKVTEKGKDVELRCDPISGHTALYWYRQSLGQGLEFLIYFQGNSAPDKSGLPSDRFSAERTGGSVSTLTIQRTQQEDSAVYLCASGPGTANFDYTFGSGTRLTVV.

The chain is built from TRBV6-6 and TRBJ1-1; TRBD1 matches at 8 bases. The ends lost 8 bases at V and 3 bases at J; junction bases unmatched: 8. Germline assignment: CDR1 MNHNY and CDR2 SVGAGI (reference sequence). CDR3 length: 14 residues. In DNA, the CDR3 is TGTGCCAGCGACCGACAGGGGCGGTACACTGAAGCTTTCTTT. This translates into CASDRQGRYTEAFF.

This clonotype occurred once. With a much larger clone just one base away, this may be a read error. The chain joins TRBV10-3 to TRBJ2-5; 9 nucleotides agree with TRBD2. Germline V CDR1 and CDR2: ENHRY, SYGVKD. V trimming: 5 bases; J trimming: 2 bases; junction bases outside the gene matches: 15. The CDR3 has 18 residues. The CDR3 DNA reads TGTGCCATCAGTAACCAGTTAACGCGGGGGGGGAGTCAAGAGACCCAGTACTTC. It is translated as CAISNQLTRGGSQETQYF.

This clonotype was picked up a small number of times. The chain joins TRBV10-3 to TRBJ1-1, with unresolved D. The CDR3 totals 11 residues. Trimming shortened V by 6 bases and J by 1 base, and 3 bases separated the two germline ends. CDR1 is ENHRY, CDR2 SYGVKD, per germline. The CDR3 here is CAIRENTEAFF. CDR3 DNA: TGTGCCATCAGGGAGAACACTGAAGCTTTCTTT.

This clonotype was seen only a few times. This chain links TRBV6-2 or TRBV6-3 with TRBJ2-2; no definite D call. This CDR3 is 14 amino acids long. The germline gives CDR1 MNHEY, CDR2 SVGEGT. The ends were cut back, 8 bases at V and 4 bases at J, with 14 bases in the middle. CDR3 loop: CASSDGPPTGELFF. The DNA for the CDR3 is TGTGCCAGCTCGGACGGACCCCCCACCGGGGAGCTGTTTTTT.

The CDR3 reads CSVPGGRGGYTF. The CDR3 DNA follows: TGCAGCGTTCCTGGCGGCCGAGGTGGCTACACCTTC. The chain is built from TRBV29-1 and TRBJ1-2, with D uncertain. The CDR3 spans 12 residues. CDR1 and CDR2 from the germline V gene are SQVTM and ANQGSEA. The V and J ends lost 5 bases and 7 bases respectively, with 14 bases between them.

The sample holds many counts of this clonotype. The V gene is TRBV7-9, the J gene TRBJ2-7; TRBD1 matches 8 bases. The J segment lost 3 bases and the V segment lost 5 bases, leaving 9 bases of the junction unmatched. The CDR3 length is 15 residues. Looked up from germline, CDR1 is SEHNR and CDR2 is FQNEAQ (reference sequence). DNA of the CDR3: TGTGCCAGCAGCGAACGCGCAGGGGGCAACTACGAGCAGTACTTC. This sequence encodes CASSERAGGNYEQYF.

This clonotype came up many times. The rearrangement links TRBV27 to TRBJ2-2; D possibly corresponds to TRBD1 (5 bases). Germline V CDR1 and CDR2: MNHEY, SMNVEV (reference sequence). This CDR3 region has 13 residues. V lost 5 bases and J 5 bases, leaving 9 bases between the germline ends. Here the CDR3 reads CASSPSGTGELFF. CDR3 sequence (DNA): TGTGCCAGCAGTCCTTCAGGGACCGGGGAGCTGTTTTTT.

This clonotype was detected many times. The rearrangement joins TRBV7-2 to TRBJ2-3, with 8 bases identical to TRBD2. V was pared by 2 bases and J by 2 bases, with 6 bases of the junction left unmatched. Germline V gene sequence: CDR1 SGHTA, CDR2 FQGNSA. This CDR3 is built from 16 residues. CDR3 in amino acids: CASSLRAGETTDTQYF. CDR3 nucleotide sequence: TGTGCCAGCAGCTTAAGAGCGGGGGAGACCACAGATACGCAGTATTTT.

The V call is TRBV11-2, the J call TRBJ2-7, with no clear D. The V gene lost 5 bases and the J gene lost 7 bases, with 15 bases spanning the gap. The germline V gene encodes CDR1 SGHAT and CDR2 FQNNGV. The CDR3 totals 13 residues. CDR3 nucleotides: TGTGCCAGCAGCCGATCTCTTGTCGGGGAGCAGTACTTC. Its translation is CASSRSLVGEQYF.

This clonotype has just a few counts. V usage is TRBV12-3 or TRBV12-4 and J usage is TRBJ2-1; D is perhaps TRBD2 (6 bases). The V end was cut by 5 bases, the J end by 3 bases, with 11 bases between. CDR3 length: 14 amino acids. For the CDR3, the DNA is TGTGCCAGCAGTCCCACCGGGGGCTACAATGAGCAGTTCTTC. As protein: CASSPTGGYNEQFF.